This entry lists 14 T cell receptor beta chains sequenced from one sample in a study of T cells expressing NK-cell markers. No DNA is given; TCRdb re-called the 5' RACE reads and lists each CDR3 protein once. Its listing shows about 390,000 distinct CDR3 sequences. Source material: blood T cells: a sorted CD56 or NKG2C T cell subset, CD4+ or CD8+ T cells, or bulk PBMC T cells (not recorded which). These receptors all stem from a woman in her forties or fifties in good health.

The rearrangement uses TRBV5-1 and TRBJ1-2; without DNA, the TCRdb call of TRBD1 cannot be checked. CDR1 and CDR2 (germline): SGHRS, YFSETQ. The CDR3 has 14 residues. The CDR3 reads CASRRGRGVGGYTF.

The rearrangement links TRBV29-1 to TRBJ1-6; TCRdb outputs TRBD1, but without DNA this stays unchecked. Germline V gene sequence: CDR1 SQVTM, CDR2 ANQGSEA. The CDR3 is 13 amino acids. The CDR3 loop is CSVLTGLDSPLHF.

The V gene is TRBV10-3, the J gene TRBJ2-1; TCRdb's D gene call, TRBD2, goes unchecked for lack of DNA. CDR1 and CDR2 (germline): ENHRY, SYGVKD. This CDR3 comprises 14 residues. Here the CDR3 reads CATRGGLAGSNQFF.

This chain connects TRBV6-5 to TRBJ2-7. The CDR3 runs to 13 residues. CDR1 is MNHEY, CDR2 SVGAGI, per germline. CDR3 loop: CASSYSMSYEQYF.

The chain links TRBV6-2 or TRBV6-3 to TRBJ2-2; TCRdb's D gene call, TRBD1, goes unchecked for lack of DNA. This CDR3 is built from 15 residues. The V gene's germline CDR1 is MNHEY and CDR2 SVGEGT. The CDR3 reads CASSLNGGATGELFF.

The chain combines TRBV6-2 or TRBV6-3 with TRBJ2-2; TCRdb designates TRBD1, a call that cannot be tested without DNA. The CDR3 has 18 residues. Looked up from germline, CDR1 is MNHEY and CDR2 is SVGEGT. The CDR3 region is CASSYLADRGLTTGELFF.

The rearrangement joins TRBV5-1 to TRBJ1-1; the TRBD1 assignment by TCRdb is unverifiable without DNA. CDR1 is SGHRS, CDR2 YFSETQ, per germline. This CDR3 region has 16 residues. CDR3 loop: CASSPLLMGQNTEAFF.

The rearrangement links TRBV6-1 to TRBJ2-3; with no DNA, the TCRdb D assignment of TRBD2 cannot be verified. Per germline, CDR1 MNHNS and CDR2 SASEGT. The CDR3 loop spans 16 amino acids. The CDR3 here is CASLTGSPGGADTQYF.

The CDR3 here is CSATPSSTDTQYF. The chain joins TRBV20-1 to TRBJ2-3; the D call of TRBD2 rests on TCRdb alone, since no DNA is present to check it. The CDR3 covers 13 residues. The germline gives CDR1 DFQATT, CDR2 SNEGSKA (reference sequence).

The gene calls are TRBV27 and TRBJ2-5. Germline V gene sequence: CDR1 MNHEY, CDR2 SMNVEV (reference sequence). The length of the CDR3 is 14 residues. The CDR3 is CASSFSGIQETQYF.

This rearrangement joins TRBV11-3 to TRBJ2-2; with no DNA, the TCRdb D assignment of TRBD1 cannot be verified. CDR1 SGHNT and CDR2 YENEEA come from the germline V gene. This CDR3 region has 17 residues. This chain's CDR3 is CASSPGGGRQNTGELFF.

The chain couples TRBV10-2 to TRBJ1-6; TCRdb lists TRBD1, though no DNA is available to test this call. This CDR3 region has 15 residues. The V gene's germline CDR1 is WSHSY and CDR2 SAAADI. The CDR3 sequence: CASSEWTGDNSPLHF.

The chain joins TRBV12-3 or TRBV12-4 to TRBJ2-2; TCRdb reports TRBD2, a call that lacks DNA to check it against. The CDR3 totals 17 residues. Here the CDR3 reads CASSPGLAGGLIGELFF.

The CDR3 loop is CSATYRTSGEQYF. This chain uses TRBV20-1 with TRBJ2-7; TCRdb proposes TRBD2, but this gene call is untestable without DNA. The V gene's germline CDR1 is DFQATT and CDR2 SNEGSKA (reference sequence). The CDR3 contains 13 residues.